Listed here are 30 T cell receptor beta chains from one sample, sequenced in a study of PD-1 blockade in classical Hodgkin lymphoma. Produced via immunoSEQ multiplex PCR; TCRdb's table is partial and in-frame only. This sample has about 97,000 clones, with over 80% found just once. There was relapse after autologous stem cell transplantation in every patient, and there was variation in brentuximab vedotin exposure. The sample consisted of peripheral blood mononuclear cells (PBMCs), taken at baseline. The receptors derive from a human donor with classical Hodgkin lymphoma.

The V gene is TRBV5-1, the J gene TRBJ1-5; 8 nucleotides match TRBD1. The germline CDR1 and CDR2 sequences are SGHRS and YFSETQ. V lost 5 bases and J lost 0; bases outside the gene matches: 10. This CDR3 contains 17 residues. DNA for the CDR3: TGCGCCAGCAGTCCCGGGACAGGAGGACATAGCAATCAGCCCCAGCATTTT. It yields the protein CASSPGTGGHSNQPQHF.

The CDR3 loop reads CASSPVLATTYNEQFF. CDR3 bases: TGTGCCAGCAGCCCAGTGCTAGCGACTACCTACAATGAGCAGTTCTTC. The V and J genes are TRBV27 and TRBJ2-1; D might be TRBD2 (6 bases). The CDR3 covers 16 residues. CDR1 is MNHEY, CDR2 SMNVEV, per germline (reference sequence). Trimming shortened V by 6 bases and J by 2 bases, and 17 bases separated the two germline ends.

V gene TRBV5-1 combines with J gene TRBJ2-5, with D maybe TRBD2 (5 bases). V lost 4 bases, J lost 9 bases, and 16 bases lay in between. The CDR3 spans 13 residues. Germline CDR1 and CDR2: SGHRS and YFSETQ. The chain's CDR3 is CASSPTEVEAQYF. The DNA for the CDR3 is TGCGCCAGCAGCCCTACGGAGGTGGAGGCCCAGTACTTC.

The J gene is TRBJ2-5, the V gene TRBV28, with 8 bases identical to TRBD2. Unmatched junction bases numbered 9, after V lost 8 bases and J lost 4 bases. Germline V gene data show CDR1 as MDHEN and CDR2 as SYDVKM. The CDR3 totals 14 residues. CDR3 sequence: CASRLTGGRETQYF. The CDR3 bases are TGTGCCAGCCGCCTGACGGGAGGGAGAGAGACCCAGTACTTC. The full variable domain, its missing parts supplied by reference TRBV28 and TRBJ2-5, is DVKVTQSSRYLVKRTGEKVFLECVQDMDHENMFWYRQDPGLGLRLIYFSYDVKMKEKGDIPEGYSVSREKKERFSLILESASTNQTSMYLCASRLTGGRETQYFGPGTRLLVL.

The chain uses TRBV18 and TRBJ2-7; 10 bases line up with TRBD1. The CDR3 consists of 16 residues. V lost 1 base and J lost 2; bases outside the gene matches: 5. CDR1 KGHSH and CDR2 LQKENI come from the germline V gene. Here the CDR3 DNA reads TGTGCCAGCTCACCACGCCCGGGACAGGGGACCTACGAGCAGTACTTC. As protein: CASSPRPGQGTYEQYF.

The rearrangement joins TRBV5-1 to TRBJ2-7, with TRBD1 as a possible D gene (6 bases). CDR1 is SGHRS and CDR2 is YFSETQ in the germline V gene. The ends were cut back, 0 bases at V and 6 bases at J, with 19 bases in the middle. CDR3 size: 16 residues. This chain's CDR3 is CASSLEAGAPGIEQYF. CDR3 nucleotide sequence: TGCGCCAGCAGCTTGGAGGCAGGGGCGCCAGGGATCGAGCAGTACTTC.

The gene calls are TRBV2 and TRBJ2-1; D remains ambiguous. Per germline, CDR1 SNHLY and CDR2 FYNNEI. The CDR3 extends over 16 amino acids. V was cut by 6 bases and J by 0 bases, with 15 bases left in between. The CDR3 DNA follows: TGTGCCAGCAGCGCTAACTACGGAAGCTCCTACAATGAGCAGTTCTTC. Translating gives CASSANYGSSYNEQFF.

The chain joins TRBV2 to TRBJ2-5; no clear D. There are 15 residues in the CDR3. CDR1 and CDR2 (germline): SNHLY, FYNNEI. V lost 0 bases and J 1 base, leaving 9 bases between the germline ends. The CDR3 region has the DNA TGTGCCAGCAGTGAAGCAAGAAACTTCCAAGAGACCCAGTACTTC. It encodes CASSEARNFQETQYF.

The chain has TRBV5-1 and TRBJ2-1, with D possibly matching TRBD2 (5 bases). Trimming took off 7 bases at V and 8 bases at J, with 19 bases between the two ends. The CDR3 runs to 14 residues. Germline V lookup: CDR1 SGHRS, CDR2 YFSETQ. The CDR3 reads CASQTRPSGDEQFF. CDR3 sequence (DNA): TGCGCCAGCCAAACTCGCCCGAGCGGCGATGAGCAGTTCTTC.

The rearrangement joins TRBV5-1 to TRBJ1-1; D is ambiguous. V was cut by 0 bases and J by 1 base, with 7 bases left in between. Germline V gene lookup returns CDR1 SGHRS and CDR2 YFSETQ. This CDR3 spans 14 amino acids. The CDR3 loop is CASSLGAGNTEAFF. The CDR3, as DNA: TGCGCCAGCAGCTTGGGGGCAGGGAACACTGAAGCTTTCTTT.

The V and J genes are TRBV7-6 and TRBJ2-2; 10 nucleotides agree with TRBD1. Trimming at V came to 5 bases and at J to 7 bases, leaving 13 bases not matched to a gene. Germline CDR1 reads SGHVS; CDR2 reads FNYEAQ. The CDR3 has 17 residues. The CDR3 DNA sequence: TGTGCCAGCAGCCATCGAGCGACAGGGGGCATGGGCGGGGAGCTGTTTTTT. Protein sequence: CASSHRATGGMGGELFF.

As to this clone: Other DNA sequences in the same sample also yield this CDR3. The V call is TRBV5-4, the J call TRBJ2-5, with TRBD1 as a possible D gene (6 bases). V was shortened by 0 bases and J by 5 bases, with 8 bases between the two germline ends. CDR1 is SGHNT, CDR2 YYREEE, per germline (reference sequence). The CDR3 spans 13 residues. CDR3 sequence (DNA): TGTGCCAGCAGCTTGGGGGGGCGTGAGACCCAGTACTTC. This translates into CASSLGGRETQYF.

V usage is TRBV2 and J usage is TRBJ2-6, with 8 bases fitting TRBD2. V trimming: 7 bases; J trimming: 0 bases; junction bases outside the gene matches: 14. The CDR3 is made up of 19 amino acids. The germline gives CDR1 SNHLY, CDR2 FYNNEI. The CDR3 DNA follows: TGTGCCAGCACCCCCTGGGAAAGCGGGAGACCCTCTGGGGCCAACGTCCTGACTTTC. This sequence encodes CASTPWESGRPSGANVLTF. The whole variable domain, remainder taken from reference TRBV2 and TRBJ2-6, is EPEVTQTPSHQVTQMGQEVILRCVPISNHLYFYWYRQILGQKVEFLVSFYNNEISEKSEIFDDQFSVERPDGSNFTLKIRSTKLEDSAMYFCASTPWESGRPSGANVLTFGAGSRLTVL.

The rearrangement links TRBV6-5 to TRBJ2-2; D not certain. V was pared by 5 bases and J by 3 bases, with 10 bases between. Germline-derived CDR1 and CDR2 are MNHEY and SVGAGI. CDR3 length: 14 residues. CDR3: CASSVLSHTGELFF. The CDR3 bases are TGTGCCAGCAGTGTACTCTCCCACACCGGGGAGCTGTTTTTT.

The rearrangement links TRBV7-3 to TRBJ2-5, with 8 bases fitting TRBD2. The CDR3 length is 15 residues. Germline loops: CDR1 SGHTA, CDR2 FQGTGA. V shed 0 bases and J 7 bases; nucleotides not matched to a gene: 7. The CDR3 coding sequence is TGTGCCAGCAGCTTAACCCCGGGGGGGATGCGGACCCAGTACTTC. Translation: CASSLTPGGMRTQYF.

The chain joins TRBV27 to TRBJ2-7; D not certain. This CDR3 is built from 13 residues. The germline CDR1 and CDR2 sequences are MNHEY and SMNVEV (reference sequence). V dropped 2 bases and J dropped 2 bases, with 7 bases sitting between them. CDR3 DNA: TGTGCCAGCAGTTTAATGGGAACCTACGAGCAGTACTTC. This sequence encodes CASSLMGTYEQYF.

The chain links TRBV4-3 to TRBJ1-3; the D is unclear. There are 15 residues in the CDR3. V lost 0 bases, J lost 0 bases, and 6 bases lay in between. Germline CDR1 is LGHNA and CDR2 is YSLEER. This CDR3 reads CASSQDPGSGNTIYF. CDR3 in DNA: TGCGCCAGCAGCCAAGATCCCGGCTCTGGAAACACCATATATTTT.

This clone is a singleton in its sample. The V gene is TRBV27, the J gene TRBJ2-5; TRBD2 agrees at 7 bases. The DNA end lines up better with TRBJ2-7; the J call may be wrong. Germline CDR1 and CDR2: MNHEY and SMNVEV (reference sequence). The CDR3 runs 11 residues. The CDR3 here is CASGRAVEQYF. The CDR3 DNA sequence: TGTGCCAGCGGGAGGGCCGTCGAGCAGTACTTC.

V and J are TRBV14 and TRBJ2-5; TRBD2 matches 7 bases. CDR3 length: 16 residues. The V gene's germline CDR1 is SGHDN and CDR2 FVKESK. V lost 0 bases, J lost 2 bases, and 6 bases stayed unmatched. The CDR3 nucleotides read TGTGCCAGCAGCCAAGAAGATAGCGGGTCTCAAGAGACCCAGTACTTC. Amino acids: CASSQEDSGSQETQYF. Filled out from reference TRBV14 and TRBJ2-5, the complete variable domain reads EAGVTQFPSHSVIEKGQTVTLRCDPISGHDNLYWYRRVMGKEIKFLLHFVKESKQDESGMPNNRFLAERTGGTYSTLKVQPAELEDSGVYFCASSQEDSGSQETQYFGPGTRLLVL.

V usage is TRBV27 and J usage is TRBJ1-2; a possible D gene is TRBD1 (5 bases). CDR1 is MNHEY, CDR2 SMNVEV, per germline (reference sequence). The V end lost 9 bases, the J end lost 2 bases, and 22 bases lay between the germline ends. The CDR3 runs 16 residues. CDR3: CASRPLAGPTNYGYTF. The CDR3 coding sequence is TGTGCCAGTCGCCCATTGGCAGGGCCTACCAACTATGGCTACACCTTC.

This clone was seen a few times. The CDR3 region is CASSLRTSTDTQYF. The DNA for the CDR3 is TGTGCCAGTAGTCTTCGGACTAGCACAGATACGCAGTATTTT. The V and J genes are TRBV19 and TRBJ2-3; TRBD2 might be the D (5 bases). Germline CDR1 LNHDA, CDR2 SQIVND (reference sequence). The ends were cut back, 5 bases at V and 0 bases at J, with 9 bases in the middle. The CDR3 totals 14 residues.

This chain links TRBV19 with TRBJ2-3; 7 nucleotides line up with TRBD2. This CDR3 is 15 amino acids long. After removal of 5 bases from V and 4 bases from J, the junction contained 9 bases not matched to a gene. Germline V lookup: CDR1 LNHDA, CDR2 SQIVND (reference sequence). The CDR3 DNA reads TGTGCCAGTAGTCTCACGGGAGGTCCCCCAGATACGCAGTATTTT. Translating gives CASSLTGGPPDTQYF.

This chain connects TRBV27 to TRBJ1-1; D is unclear. This CDR3 contains 13 residues. The germline V gene has CDR1 MNHEY and CDR2 SMNVEV (reference sequence). With 0 bases removed from V and 9 bases from J, the gap between germline ends came to 11 bases. Written as DNA, the CDR3 is TGTGCCAGCAGTTTATCACAAAACTGGAAAGCTTTCTTT. It codes for CASSLSQNWKAFF.

This clone was recorded only once. This chain connects TRBV29-1 to TRBJ2-7; D gene unclear. The CDR3 runs to 15 residues. The germline V gene encodes CDR1 SQVTM and CDR2 ANQGSEA. V dropped 3 bases and J dropped 2 bases, with 17 bases sitting between them. CDR3 sequence reads: CSVDPDPRKAYEQYF. The CDR3 coding sequence is TGCAGCGTTGATCCCGACCCCAGGAAGGCCTACGAGCAGTACTTC.

The J gene is TRBJ2-1, the V gene TRBV7-8; 10 nucleotides line up with TRBD2. With V trimmed by 6 bases and J by 4 bases, 6 bases remained unmatched. Germline assignment: CDR1 SGHVS and CDR2 FQNEAQ. The CDR3 extends over 15 amino acids. CDR3 sequence: CASRPTSGIYNEQFF. The DNA for the CDR3 is TGTGCCAGCAGACCTACTAGCGGGATTTACAATGAGCAGTTCTTC.

This clone showed up just once. The chain joins TRBV5-1 to TRBJ2-2; D remains ambiguous. V lost 4 bases and J lost 2, with 6 bases in between. CDR3 length: 13 amino acids. Germline loops: CDR1 SGHRS, CDR2 YFSETQ. The CDR3 nucleotides are TGCGCCAGCAGCCTGCCCAACACCGGGGAGCTGTTTTTT. Protein sequence: CASSLPNTGELFF.

This chain connects TRBV29-1 to TRBJ1-1; perhaps TRBD1 as D (5 bases). V was shortened by 7 bases and J by 3 bases, with 12 bases between the two germline ends. The CDR3 sequence is 12 residues long. Germline CDR1 reads SQVTM; CDR2 reads ANQGSEA. CDR3 nucleotide sequence: TGCAGCGGGGGGAGAGGGGACACTGAAGCTTTCTTT. This codes for CSGGRGDTEAFF.

The rearrangement uses TRBV6-6 and TRBJ2-3; perhaps TRBD1 as D (5 bases). CDR3 length: 14 amino acids. Trimming stripped 2 bases from V and 8 bases from J, with 14 bases between. The V gene's germline CDR1 is MNHNY and CDR2 SVGAGI (reference sequence). CDR3 protein: CASSYGQGRSTQYF. The DNA for the CDR3 is TGTGCCAGCAGTTACGGTCAGGGTCGGAGTACGCAGTATTTT.

V and J are TRBV29-1 and TRBJ2-5; a weak D match, TRBD1 (5 bases). Trimming pared 4 bases from V and 7 bases from J, leaving 13 bases between. This CDR3 has 12 amino acids. Germline V gene sequence: CDR1 SQVTM, CDR2 ANQGSEA. The CDR3 bases are TGCAGCGTTGCGGCAGGGCCGGGGACCCAGTACTTC. Its translation is CSVAAGPGTQYF.

This clone was seen once. This chain connects TRBV2 to TRBJ2-3; TRBD2 aligns across 7 bases. The CDR3 sequence is 15 residues long. Germline trimming cut 4 bases from V and 0 bases from J; bases unmatched to any gene: 4. Germline CDR1 is SNHLY and CDR2 is FYNNEI. CDR3 bases: TGTGCCAGCAGTGCGCCTAGCGGCAGCACAGATACGCAGTATTTT. It specifies CASSAPSGSTDTQYF. The full variable domain, with the rest looked up from reference TRBV2 and TRBJ2-3, is EPEVTQTPSHQVTQMGQEVILRCVPISNHLYFYWYRQILGQKVEFLVSFYNNEISEKSEIFDDQFSVERPDGSNFTLKIRSTKLEDSAMYFCASSAPSGSTDTQYFGPGTRLTVL.